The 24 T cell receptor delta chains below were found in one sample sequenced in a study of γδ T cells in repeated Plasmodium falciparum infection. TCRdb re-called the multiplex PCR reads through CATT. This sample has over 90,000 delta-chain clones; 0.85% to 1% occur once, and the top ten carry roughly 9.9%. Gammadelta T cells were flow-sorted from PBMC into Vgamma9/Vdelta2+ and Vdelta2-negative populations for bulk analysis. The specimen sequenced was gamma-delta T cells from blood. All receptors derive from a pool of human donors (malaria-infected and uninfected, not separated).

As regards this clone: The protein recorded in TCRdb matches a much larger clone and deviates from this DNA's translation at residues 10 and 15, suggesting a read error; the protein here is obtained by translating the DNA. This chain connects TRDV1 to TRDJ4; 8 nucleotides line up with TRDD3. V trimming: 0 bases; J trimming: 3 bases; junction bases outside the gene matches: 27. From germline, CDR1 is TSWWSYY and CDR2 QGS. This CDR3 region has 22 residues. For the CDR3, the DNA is TGTGCTCTTGGGGAACTATTACACCACCGCGCTGTACTGGGGGGTACGCCGGGACCCCTGATCTTT. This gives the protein CALGELLHHRAVLGGTPGPLIF.

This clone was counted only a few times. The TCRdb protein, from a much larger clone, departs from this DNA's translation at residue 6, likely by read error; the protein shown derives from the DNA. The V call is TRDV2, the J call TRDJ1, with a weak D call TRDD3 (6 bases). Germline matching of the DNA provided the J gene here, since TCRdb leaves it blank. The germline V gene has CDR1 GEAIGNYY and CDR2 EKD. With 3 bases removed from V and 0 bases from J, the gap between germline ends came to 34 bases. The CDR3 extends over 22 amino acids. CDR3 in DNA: TGTGCCTGTGACCCCAATTTGGCTGGGGACCCTAGTAGGGTCTTCGACACCGATAAACTCATCTTT. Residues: CACDPNLAGDPSRVFDTDKLIF.

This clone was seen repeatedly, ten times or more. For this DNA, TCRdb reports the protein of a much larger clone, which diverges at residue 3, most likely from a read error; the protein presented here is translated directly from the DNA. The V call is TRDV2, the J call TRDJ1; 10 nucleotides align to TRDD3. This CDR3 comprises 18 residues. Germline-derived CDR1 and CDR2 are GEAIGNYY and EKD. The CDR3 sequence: CARDKGDTATSQTDKLIF. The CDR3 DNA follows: TGTGCCCGTGACAAGGGGGATACGGCCACATCGCAGACCGATAAACTCATCTTT.

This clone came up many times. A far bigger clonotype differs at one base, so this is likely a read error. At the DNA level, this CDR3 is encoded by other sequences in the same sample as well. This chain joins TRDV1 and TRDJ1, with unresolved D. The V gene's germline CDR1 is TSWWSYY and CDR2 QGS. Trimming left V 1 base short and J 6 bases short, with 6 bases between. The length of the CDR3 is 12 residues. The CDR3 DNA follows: TGTGCTCTTGGGGAACGGCGACATAAACTCATCTTT. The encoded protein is CALGERRHKLIF.

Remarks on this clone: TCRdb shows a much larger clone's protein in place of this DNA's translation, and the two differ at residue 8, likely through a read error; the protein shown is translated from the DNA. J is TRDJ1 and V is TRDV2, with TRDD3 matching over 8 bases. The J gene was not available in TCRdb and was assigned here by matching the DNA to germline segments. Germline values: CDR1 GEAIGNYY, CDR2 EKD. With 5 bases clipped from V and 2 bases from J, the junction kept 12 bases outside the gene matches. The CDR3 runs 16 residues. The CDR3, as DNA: TGTGCCTGTGTCAACCTGGGGGAGATGGCGACCGATAAACTCATCTTT. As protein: CACVNLGEMATDKLIF.

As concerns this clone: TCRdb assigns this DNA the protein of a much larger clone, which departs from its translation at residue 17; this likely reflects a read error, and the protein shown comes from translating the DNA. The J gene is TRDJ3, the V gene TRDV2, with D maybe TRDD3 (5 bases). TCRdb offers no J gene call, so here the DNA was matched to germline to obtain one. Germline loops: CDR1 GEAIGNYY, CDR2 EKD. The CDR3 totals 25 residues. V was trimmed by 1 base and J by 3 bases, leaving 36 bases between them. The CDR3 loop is CACDTLEDGGPSGDQSFWDTRQMFF. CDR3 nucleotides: TGTGCCTGTGACACGCTCGAAGACGGAGGGCCGAGCGGGGACCAAAGCTTCTGGGACACCCGACAGATGTTTTTC.

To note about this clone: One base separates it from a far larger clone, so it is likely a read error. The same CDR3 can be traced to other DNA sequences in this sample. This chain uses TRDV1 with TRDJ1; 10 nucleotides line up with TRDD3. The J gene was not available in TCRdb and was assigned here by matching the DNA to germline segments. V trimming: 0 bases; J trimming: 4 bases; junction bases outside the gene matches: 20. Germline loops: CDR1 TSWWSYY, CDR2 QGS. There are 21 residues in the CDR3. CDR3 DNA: TGTGCTCTTGGGGAACTCGGCCCTACAGAGCTACTGGGGGATTGGTGCGATAAACTCATCTTT. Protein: CALGELGPTELLGDWCDKLIF.

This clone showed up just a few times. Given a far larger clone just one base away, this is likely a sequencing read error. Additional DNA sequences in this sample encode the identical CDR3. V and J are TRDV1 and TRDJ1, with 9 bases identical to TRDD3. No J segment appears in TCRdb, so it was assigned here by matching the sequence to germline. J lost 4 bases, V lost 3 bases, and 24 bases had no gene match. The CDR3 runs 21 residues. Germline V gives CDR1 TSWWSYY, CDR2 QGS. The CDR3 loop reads CALGEGTLRPARWGISDKLIF. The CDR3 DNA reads TGTGCTCTTGGGGAGGGAACTCTTCGCCCTGCTAGGTGGGGGATAAGCGATAAACTCATCTTT.

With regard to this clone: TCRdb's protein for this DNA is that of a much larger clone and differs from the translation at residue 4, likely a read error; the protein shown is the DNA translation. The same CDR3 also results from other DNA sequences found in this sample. Here the CDR3 reads CALREKIIGILTFTDKLIF. The CDR3 DNA reads TGTGCTCTTAGGGAAAAAATTATCGGGATACTAACTTTCACCGATAAACTCATCTTC. The chain couples TRDV1 to TRDJ1, with 7 nucleotides matching TRDD3. From germline, CDR1 is TSWWSYY and CDR2 QGS. The CDR3 has 19 amino acids.

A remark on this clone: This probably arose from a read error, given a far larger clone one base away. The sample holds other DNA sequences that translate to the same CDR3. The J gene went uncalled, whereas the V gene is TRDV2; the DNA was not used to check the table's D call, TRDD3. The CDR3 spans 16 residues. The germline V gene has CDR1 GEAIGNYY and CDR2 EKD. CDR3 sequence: CACDTLGISLTDKLIF. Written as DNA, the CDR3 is TGTGCCTGTGACACCTTGGGGATATCTCTCACCGATAAGCTCATCTTT.

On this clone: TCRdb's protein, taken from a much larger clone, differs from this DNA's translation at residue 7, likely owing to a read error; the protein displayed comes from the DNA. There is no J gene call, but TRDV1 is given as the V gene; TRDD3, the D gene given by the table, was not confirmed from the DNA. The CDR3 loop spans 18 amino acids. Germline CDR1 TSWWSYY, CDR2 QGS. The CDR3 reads CALGELSGPTGFGIKLIF. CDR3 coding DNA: TGTGCTCTTGGGGAACTATCTGGTCCTACGGGCTTTGGTATTAAGCTCATCTTT.

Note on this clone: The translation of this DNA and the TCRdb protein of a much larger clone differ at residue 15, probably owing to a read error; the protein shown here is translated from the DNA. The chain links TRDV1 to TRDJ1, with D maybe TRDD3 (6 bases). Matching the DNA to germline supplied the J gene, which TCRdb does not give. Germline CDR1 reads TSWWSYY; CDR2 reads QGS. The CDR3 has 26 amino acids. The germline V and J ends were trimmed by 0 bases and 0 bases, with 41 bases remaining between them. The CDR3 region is CALGELRSYGGFPHCGILEYTDKLIF. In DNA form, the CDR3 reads TGTGCTCTTGGGGAACTACGCAGTTATGGTGGGTTCCCCCACTGTGGGATATTGGAGTACACCGATAAACTCATCTTT.

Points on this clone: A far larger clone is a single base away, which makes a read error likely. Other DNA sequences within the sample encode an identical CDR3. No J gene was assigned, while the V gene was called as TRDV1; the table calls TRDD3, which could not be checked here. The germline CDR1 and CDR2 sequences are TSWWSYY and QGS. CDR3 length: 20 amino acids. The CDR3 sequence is CALGEDLKGWGIYPTGKLIF. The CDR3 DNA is TGTGCTCTTGGGGAAGACTTGAAGGGCTGGGGGATCTATCCCACCGGTAAGCTCATCTTT.

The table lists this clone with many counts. CDR3 in amino acids: CALGELYKLIF. In DNA, the CDR3 is TGTGCTCTTGGGGAACTTTATAAACTCATCTTT. V usage is TRDV1 and J usage is TRDJ1; no clear D gene. Germline loops: CDR1 TSWWSYY, CDR2 QGS. Trimming stripped 0 bases from V and 6 bases from J, with 2 bases between. The CDR3 length is 11 residues.

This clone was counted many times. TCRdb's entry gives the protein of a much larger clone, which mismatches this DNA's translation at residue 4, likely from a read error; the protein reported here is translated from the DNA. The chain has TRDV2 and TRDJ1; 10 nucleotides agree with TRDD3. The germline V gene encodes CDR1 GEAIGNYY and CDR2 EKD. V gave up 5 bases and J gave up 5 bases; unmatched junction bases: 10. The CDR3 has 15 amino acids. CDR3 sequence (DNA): TGTGCCTGTGGCAAATACTGGGGGATCCCTGATAAACTCATCTTT. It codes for CACGKYWGIPDKLIF.

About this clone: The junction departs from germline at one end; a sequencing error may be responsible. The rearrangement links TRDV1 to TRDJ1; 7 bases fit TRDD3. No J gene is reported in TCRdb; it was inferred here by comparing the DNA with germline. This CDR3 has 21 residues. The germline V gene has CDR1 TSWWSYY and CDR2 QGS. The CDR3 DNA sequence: TGCGCTTGGGGAAATCTACCTCCTCTCACTGGGGATGTCGAACCCACCGATAAACTCATCTTT. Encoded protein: CAWGNLPPLTGDVEPTDKLIF.

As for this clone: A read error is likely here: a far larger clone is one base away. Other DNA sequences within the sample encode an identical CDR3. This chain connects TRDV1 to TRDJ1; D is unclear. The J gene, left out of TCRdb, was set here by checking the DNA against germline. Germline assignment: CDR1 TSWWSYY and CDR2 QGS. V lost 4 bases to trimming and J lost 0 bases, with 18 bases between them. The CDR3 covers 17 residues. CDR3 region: CALGGWRQLVYTDKLIF. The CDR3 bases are TGTGCTCTTGGGGGCTGGCGGCAGTTGGTCTACACCGATAAACTCATCTTT.

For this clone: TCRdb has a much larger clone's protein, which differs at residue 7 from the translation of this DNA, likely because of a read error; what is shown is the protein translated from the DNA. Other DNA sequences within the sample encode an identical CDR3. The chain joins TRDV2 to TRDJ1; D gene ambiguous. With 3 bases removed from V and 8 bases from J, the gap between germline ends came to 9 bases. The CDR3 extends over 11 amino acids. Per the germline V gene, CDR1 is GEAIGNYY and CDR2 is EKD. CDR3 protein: CACDRVKKLIF. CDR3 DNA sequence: TGTGCCTGTGACCGAGTCAAAAAACTCATCTTT.

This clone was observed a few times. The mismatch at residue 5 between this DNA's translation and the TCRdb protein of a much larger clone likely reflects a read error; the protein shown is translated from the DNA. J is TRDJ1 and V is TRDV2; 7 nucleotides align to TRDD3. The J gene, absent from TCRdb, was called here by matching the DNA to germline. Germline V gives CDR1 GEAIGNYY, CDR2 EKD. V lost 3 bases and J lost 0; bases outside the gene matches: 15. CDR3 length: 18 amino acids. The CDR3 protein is CACDAVGGGLPYTDKLIF. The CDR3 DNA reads TGTGCCTGTGACGCCGTGGGCGGGGGATTACCTTACACCGATAAACTCATCTTT.

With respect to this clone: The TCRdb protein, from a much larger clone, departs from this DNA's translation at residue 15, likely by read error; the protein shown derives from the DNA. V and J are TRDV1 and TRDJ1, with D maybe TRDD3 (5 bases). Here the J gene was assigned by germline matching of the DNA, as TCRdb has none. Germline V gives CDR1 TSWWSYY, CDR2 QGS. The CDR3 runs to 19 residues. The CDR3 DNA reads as TGTGCTCTTGGGGAACTTCTCTCACCCCGATGGGGTTACACCAATAAACTCATCTTT. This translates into CALGELLSPRWGYTNKLIF.

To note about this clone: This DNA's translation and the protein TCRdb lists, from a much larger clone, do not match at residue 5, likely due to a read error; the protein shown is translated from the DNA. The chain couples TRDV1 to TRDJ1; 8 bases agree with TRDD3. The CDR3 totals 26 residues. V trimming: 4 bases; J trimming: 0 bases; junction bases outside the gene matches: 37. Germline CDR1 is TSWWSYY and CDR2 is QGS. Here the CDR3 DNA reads TGTGCTCTTGGGGGAGCTAAAGGTCTCCTGGGTACACAGACGATACTGGGGGCTGTTAACACCGATAAACTCATCTTT. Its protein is CALGGAKGLLGTQTILGAVNTDKLIF.

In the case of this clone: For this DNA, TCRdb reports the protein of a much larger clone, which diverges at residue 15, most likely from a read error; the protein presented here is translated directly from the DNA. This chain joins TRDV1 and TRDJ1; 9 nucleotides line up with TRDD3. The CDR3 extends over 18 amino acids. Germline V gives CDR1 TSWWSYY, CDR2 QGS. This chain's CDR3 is CALGEPLLLGEITDELIF. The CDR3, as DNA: TGTGCTCTTGGGGAACCCCTCCTACTGGGGGAAATAACCGATGAACTCATCTTT.

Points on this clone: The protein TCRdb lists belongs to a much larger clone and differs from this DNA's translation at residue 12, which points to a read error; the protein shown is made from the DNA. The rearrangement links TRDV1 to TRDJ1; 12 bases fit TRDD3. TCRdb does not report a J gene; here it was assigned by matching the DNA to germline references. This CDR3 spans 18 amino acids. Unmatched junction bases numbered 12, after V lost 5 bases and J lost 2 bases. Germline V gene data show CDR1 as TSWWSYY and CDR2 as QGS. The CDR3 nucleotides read TGTGCTCTTGGGACCCCTGGGGGATACGCATTTCAAACCGATAAACTCATCTTT. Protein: CALGTPGGYAFQTDKLIF.

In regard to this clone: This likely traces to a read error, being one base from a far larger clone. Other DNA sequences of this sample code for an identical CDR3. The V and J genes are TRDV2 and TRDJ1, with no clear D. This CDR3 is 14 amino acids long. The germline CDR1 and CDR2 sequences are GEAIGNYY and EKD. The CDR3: CACDPKTGTDKLIF. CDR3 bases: TGTGCATGTGACCCTAAAACGGGGACCGATAAACTCATCTTT.